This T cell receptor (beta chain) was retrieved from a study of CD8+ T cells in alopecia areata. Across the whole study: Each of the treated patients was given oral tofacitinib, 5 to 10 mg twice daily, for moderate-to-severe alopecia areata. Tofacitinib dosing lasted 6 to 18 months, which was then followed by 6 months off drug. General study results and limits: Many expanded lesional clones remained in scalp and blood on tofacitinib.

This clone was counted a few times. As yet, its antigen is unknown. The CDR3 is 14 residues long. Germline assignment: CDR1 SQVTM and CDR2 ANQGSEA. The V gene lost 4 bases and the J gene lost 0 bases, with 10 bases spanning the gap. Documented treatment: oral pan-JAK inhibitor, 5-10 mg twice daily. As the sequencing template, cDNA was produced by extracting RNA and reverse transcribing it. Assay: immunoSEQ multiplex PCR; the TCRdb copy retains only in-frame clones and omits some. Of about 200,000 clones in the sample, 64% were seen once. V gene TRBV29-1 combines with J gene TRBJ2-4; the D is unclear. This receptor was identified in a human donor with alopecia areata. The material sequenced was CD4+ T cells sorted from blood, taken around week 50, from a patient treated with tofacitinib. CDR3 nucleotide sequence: TGCAGCGTTGTGCTCGGGTTAGCCAAAAACATTCAGTACTTC. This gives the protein CSVVLGLAKNIQYF.